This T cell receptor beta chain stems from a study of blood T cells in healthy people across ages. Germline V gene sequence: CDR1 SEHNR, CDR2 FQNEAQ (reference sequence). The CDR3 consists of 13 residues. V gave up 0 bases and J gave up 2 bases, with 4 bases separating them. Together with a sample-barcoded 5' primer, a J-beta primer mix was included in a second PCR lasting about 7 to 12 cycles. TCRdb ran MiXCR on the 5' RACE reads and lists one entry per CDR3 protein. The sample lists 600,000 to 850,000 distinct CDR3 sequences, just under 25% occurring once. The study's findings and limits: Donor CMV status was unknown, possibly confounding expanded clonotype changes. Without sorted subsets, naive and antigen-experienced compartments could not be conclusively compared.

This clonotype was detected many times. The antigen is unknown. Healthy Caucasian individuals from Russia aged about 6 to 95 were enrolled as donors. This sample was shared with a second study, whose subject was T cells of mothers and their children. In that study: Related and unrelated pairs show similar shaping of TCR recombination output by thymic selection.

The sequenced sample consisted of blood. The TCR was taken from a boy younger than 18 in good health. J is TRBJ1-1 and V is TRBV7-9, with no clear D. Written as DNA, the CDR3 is TGTGCCAGCAGCTTAGCTGGTAACACTGAAGCTTTCTTT. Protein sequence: CASSLAGNTEAFF.